This is a list of T cell receptor beta chains from one sample in a study of vaccination effects on CD4 cells after COVID-19. Antigens for these TCRs are unknown. Some clones are missing from TCRdb's copy, which holds only in-frame ones; the method was immunoSEQ multiplex PCR. The table includes about 73,000 clones, about 79% detected once. Sequencing used CD4+ T cells from PBMCs cultured with SARS-CoV-2 spike peptides, obtained before COVID-19 vaccination. The receptors here all came from a human donor who received a COVID-19 vaccine. Each CDR3 is given with its conserved first and last residue. D genes are given only for firm matches. A row's size may be missing; if present it is once, few, many or a size class.

j_gene | abundance | v_gene | d_gene | CDR3nt | CDR3aa
TRBJ1-6 | NA | TRBV6-5 | TRBD1 | TGTGCCAGCAGTCATGGGGCGACAGGGAATTCACCCCTCCACTTT | CASSHGATGNSPLHF
TRBJ2-1 | NA | TRBV5-8 | TRBD1 | TGTGCCAGCAGTACGACAGGGCGTTACAATGAGCAGTTCTTC | CASSTTGRYNEQFF
TRBJ2-2 | NA | TRBV3-1/TRBV3-2 | NA | TGTGCCAGCAGCCAAGGGACATACACCGGGGAGCTGTTTTTT | CASSQGTYTGELFF
TRBJ1-5 | few | TRBV5-4 | TRBD1 | TGTGCCAGCAGCCCACGGGGACAGGGAGATCAGCCCCAGCATTTT | CASSPRGQGDQPQHF
TRBJ2-5 | NA | TRBV5-4 | NA | TGTGCCAGCAGCTTAGACAACCAAGAGACCCAGTACTTC | CASSLDNQETQYF
TRBJ1-2 | NA | TRBV4-3 | NA | TGCGCCAGCAGCCGATACTCGACGGCTCTAGGCTATGGCTACACCTTC | CASSRYSTALGYGYTF
TRBJ2-6 | NA | TRBV19 | NA | TGTGCCAGTAGTTCGAAGGTACAGGGACGCTCTGGGGCCAACGTCCTGACTTTC | CASSSKVQGRSGANVLTF
TRBJ2-5 | NA | TRBV9 | NA | TGTGCCAGCAGCGGGTGGGAGCAAGAGACCCAGTACTTC | CASSGWEQETQYF
TRBJ2-3 | NA | TRBV5-1 | NA | TGCGCCAGCAGCGCGGGCCCAGGGACCCTAGATACGCAGTATTTT | CASSAGPGTLDTQYF
TRBJ2-1 | NA | TRBV9 | TRBD1 | TGTGCCAGCAGCTCATCCGGACAGGGGCACAATGAGCAGTTCTTC | CASSSSGQGHNEQFF
TRBJ2-1 | few | TRBV2 | NA | TGTGCCAGCAGTGGGGCGGGTTATGAGCAGTTCTTC | CASSGAGYEQFF
TRBJ1-3 | NA | TRBV7-9 | TRBD1 | TGTGCCAGCAGCGACAGGGGTAACAGAAACACCATATATTTT | CASSDRGNRNTIYF
TRBJ1-2 | NA | TRBV28 | TRBD1 | TGTGCCACCCTATTATGGGAACAGGGGGGAGGCTACACCTTC | CATLLWEQGGGYTF
TRBJ2-1 | NA | TRBV18 | TRBD1 | TGTGCCAGCTCAAAACAGGGGACAGGCTCCTACAATGAGCAGTTCTTC | CASSKQGTGSYNEQFF
TRBJ1-6 | NA | TRBV5-1 | TRBD1 | TGCGCCAGCAGCGAAGTACAGGGGCCGGATTCACCCCTCCACTTT | CASSEVQGPDSPLHF
TRBJ1-4 | NA | TRBV2 | NA | TGTGCCAGCAAAGGACAGCGTAATGAAAAACTGTTTTTT | CASKGQRNEKLFF
TRBJ2-6 | NA | TRBV5-1 | NA | TGCGCCAGCAGCTTGTCTGGGGCTGGGGCCAACGTCCTGACTTTC | CASSLSGAGANVLTF
TRBJ1-4 | NA | TRBV28 | NA | TGTGCCAGCATCCAAGGAGGGGTGGGTAATGAAAAACTGTTTTTT | CASIQGGVGNEKLFF
TRBJ2-3 | NA | TRBV6-5 | NA | TGTGCCAGCAGCGACCTACTTGACCGAACAGATACGCAGTATTTT | CASSDLLDRTDTQYF
TRBJ1-6 | few | TRBV30 | NA | TGTGCCTGGAGTGTACGGGGGCCGAGCTCCTATAATTCACCCCTCCACTTT | CAWSVRGPSSYNSPLHF
TRBJ2-5 | once | TRBV9 | NA | TGTGCCAGCAGCGTAGATCAGGGTCGGGGGGCGAGGGAAGAGACCCAGTACTTC | CASSVDQGRGAREETQYF
TRBJ1-4 | NA | TRBV3-1/TRBV3-2 | TRBD1 | TGTGCCAGCAGCTATGCGACAGGGGAAAAACTGTTTTTT | CASSYATGEKLFF